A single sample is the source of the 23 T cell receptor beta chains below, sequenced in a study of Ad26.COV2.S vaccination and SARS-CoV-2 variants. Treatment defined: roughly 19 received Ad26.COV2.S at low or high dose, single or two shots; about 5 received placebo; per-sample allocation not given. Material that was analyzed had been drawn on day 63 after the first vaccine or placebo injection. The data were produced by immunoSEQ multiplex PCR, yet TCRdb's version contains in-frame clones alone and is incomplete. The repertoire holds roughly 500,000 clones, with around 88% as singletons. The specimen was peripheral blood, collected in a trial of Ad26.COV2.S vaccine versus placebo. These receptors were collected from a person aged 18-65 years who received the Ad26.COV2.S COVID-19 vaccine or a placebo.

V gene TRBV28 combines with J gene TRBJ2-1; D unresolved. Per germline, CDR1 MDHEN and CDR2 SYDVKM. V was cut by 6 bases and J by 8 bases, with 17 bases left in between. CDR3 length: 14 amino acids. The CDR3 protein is CASSPHGRGDEQFF. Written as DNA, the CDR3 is TGTGCCAGCAGCCCCCATGGACGAGGCGATGAGCAGTTCTTC.

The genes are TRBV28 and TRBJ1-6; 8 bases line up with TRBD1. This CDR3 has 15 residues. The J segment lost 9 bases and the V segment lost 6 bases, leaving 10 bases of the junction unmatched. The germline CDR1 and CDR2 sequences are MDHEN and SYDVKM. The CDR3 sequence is CASRPGQGGGSPLHF. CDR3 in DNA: TGTGCCAGCAGACCTGGACAGGGTGGCGGTTCACCCCTCCACTTT.

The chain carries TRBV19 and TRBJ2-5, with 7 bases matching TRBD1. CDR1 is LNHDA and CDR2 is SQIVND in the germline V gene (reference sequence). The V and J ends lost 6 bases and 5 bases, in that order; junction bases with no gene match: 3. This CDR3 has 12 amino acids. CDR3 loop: CASSIQGETQYF. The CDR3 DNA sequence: TGTGCCAGTAGCATACAGGGGGAGACCCAGTACTTC.

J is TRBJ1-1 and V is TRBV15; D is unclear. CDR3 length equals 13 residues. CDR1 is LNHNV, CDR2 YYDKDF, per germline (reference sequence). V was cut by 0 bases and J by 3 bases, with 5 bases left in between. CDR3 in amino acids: CATSRDYHTEAFF. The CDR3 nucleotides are TGTGCCACCAGCAGAGATTATCACACTGAAGCTTTCTTT.

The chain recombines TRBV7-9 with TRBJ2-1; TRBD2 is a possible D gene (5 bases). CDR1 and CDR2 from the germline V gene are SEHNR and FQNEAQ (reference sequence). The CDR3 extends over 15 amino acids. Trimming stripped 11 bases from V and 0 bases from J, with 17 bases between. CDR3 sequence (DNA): TGTGCCCCGGGGAGCGGCGATCTCTCCTACAATGAGCAGTTCTTC. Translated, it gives CAPGSGDLSYNEQFF.

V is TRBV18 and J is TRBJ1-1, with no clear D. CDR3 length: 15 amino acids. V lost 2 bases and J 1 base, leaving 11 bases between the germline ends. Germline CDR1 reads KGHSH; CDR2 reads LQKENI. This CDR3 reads CASSPVPGTNTEAFF. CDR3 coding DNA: TGTGCCAGCTCACCAGTTCCGGGTACGAACACTGAAGCTTTCTTT.

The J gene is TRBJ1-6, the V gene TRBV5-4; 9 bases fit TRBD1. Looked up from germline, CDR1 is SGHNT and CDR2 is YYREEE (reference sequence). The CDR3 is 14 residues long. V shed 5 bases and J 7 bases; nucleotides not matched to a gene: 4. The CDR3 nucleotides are TGTGCCAGCAGGTTTGGACAGGGGAATTCACCCCTCCACTTT. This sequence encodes CASRFGQGNSPLHF.

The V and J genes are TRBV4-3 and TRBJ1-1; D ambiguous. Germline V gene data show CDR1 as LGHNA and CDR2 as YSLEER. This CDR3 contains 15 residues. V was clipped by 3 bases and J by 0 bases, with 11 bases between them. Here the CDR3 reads CASSQNPIVNTEAFF. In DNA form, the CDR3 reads TGCGCCAGCAGCCAGAACCCGATCGTGAACACTGAAGCTTTCTTT.

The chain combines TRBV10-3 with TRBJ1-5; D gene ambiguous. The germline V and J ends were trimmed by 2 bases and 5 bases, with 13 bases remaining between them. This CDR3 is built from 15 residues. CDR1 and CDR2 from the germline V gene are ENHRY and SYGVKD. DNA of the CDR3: TGTGCCATCAGTGAGGTGGCAGCCCCTTATCAGCCCCAGCATTTT. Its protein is CAISEVAAPYQPQHF.

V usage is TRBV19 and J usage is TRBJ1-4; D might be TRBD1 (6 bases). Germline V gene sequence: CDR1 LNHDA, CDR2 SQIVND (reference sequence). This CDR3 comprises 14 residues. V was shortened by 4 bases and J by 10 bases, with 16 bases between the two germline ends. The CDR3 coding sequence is TGTGCCAGTAGTACAGGGGAGTCAGGAAGAAAACTGTTTTTT. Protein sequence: CASSTGESGRKLFF.

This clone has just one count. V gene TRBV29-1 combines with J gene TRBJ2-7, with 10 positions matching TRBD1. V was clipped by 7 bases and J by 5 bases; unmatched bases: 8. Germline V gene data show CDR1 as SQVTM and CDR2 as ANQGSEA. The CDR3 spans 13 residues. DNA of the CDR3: TGCAGCGCGAGACAGGGGGCCTACAACGAGCAGTACTTC. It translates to CSARQGAYNEQYF.

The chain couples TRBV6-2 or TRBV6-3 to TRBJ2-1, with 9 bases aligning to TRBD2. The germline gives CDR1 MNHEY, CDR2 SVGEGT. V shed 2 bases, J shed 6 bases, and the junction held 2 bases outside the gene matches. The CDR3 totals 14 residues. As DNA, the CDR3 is TGTGCCAGCAGTTACCTGCGGGAGGGCAATGAGCAGTTCTTC. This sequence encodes CASSYLREGNEQFF.

This CDR3 is CASSPTTGGWETQYF. For the CDR3, the DNA is TGTGCCAGCAGTCCTACTACAGGGGGTTGGGAGACCCAGTACTTC. The chain is built from TRBV6-5 and TRBJ2-5; 8 bases agree with TRBD1. Trimming at V came to 5 bases and at J to 5 bases, leaving 10 bases not matched to a gene. In germline, CDR1 is MNHEY, CDR2 SVGAGI. The CDR3 loop spans 15 amino acids.

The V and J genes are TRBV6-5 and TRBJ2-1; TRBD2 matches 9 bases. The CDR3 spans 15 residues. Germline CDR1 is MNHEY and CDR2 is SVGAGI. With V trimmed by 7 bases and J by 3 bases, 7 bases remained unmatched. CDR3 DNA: TGTGCCAGCACCCCGATAGCGGGAGTCTACAATGAGCAGTTCTTC. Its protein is CASTPIAGVYNEQFF.

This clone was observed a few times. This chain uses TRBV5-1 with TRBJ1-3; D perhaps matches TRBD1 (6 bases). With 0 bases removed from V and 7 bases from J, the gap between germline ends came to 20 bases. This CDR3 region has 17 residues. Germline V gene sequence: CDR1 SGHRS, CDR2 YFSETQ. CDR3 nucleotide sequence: TGCGCCAGCAGCTTGGGATCAAGCAGGGGTGGTAGGAACACCATATATTTT. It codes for CASSLGSSRGGRNTIYF.

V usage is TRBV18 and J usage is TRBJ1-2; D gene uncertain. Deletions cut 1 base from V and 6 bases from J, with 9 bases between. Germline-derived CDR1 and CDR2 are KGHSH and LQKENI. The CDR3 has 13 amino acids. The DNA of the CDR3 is TGTGCCAGCTCACCACTGCAGGACGATGGCTACACCTTC. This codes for CASSPLQDDGYTF. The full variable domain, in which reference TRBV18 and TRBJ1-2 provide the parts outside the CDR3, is NAGVMQNPRHLVRRRGQEARLRCSPMKGHSHVYWYRQLPEEGLKFMVYLQKENIIDESGMPKERFSAEFPKEGPSILRIQQVVRGDSAAYFCASSPLQDDGYTFGSGTRLTVV.

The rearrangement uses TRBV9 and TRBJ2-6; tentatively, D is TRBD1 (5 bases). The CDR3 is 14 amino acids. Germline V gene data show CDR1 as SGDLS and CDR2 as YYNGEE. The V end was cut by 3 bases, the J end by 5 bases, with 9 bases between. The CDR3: CASSAAGRANVLTF. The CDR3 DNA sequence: TGTGCCAGCAGCGCAGCAGGGCGGGCCAACGTCCTGACTTTC. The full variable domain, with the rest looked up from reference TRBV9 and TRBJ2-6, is DSGVTQTPKHLITATGQRVTLRCSPRSGDLSVYWYQQSLDQGLQFLIQYYNGEERAKGNILERFSAQQFPDLHSELNLSSLELGDSALYFCASSAAGRANVLTFGAGSRLTVL.

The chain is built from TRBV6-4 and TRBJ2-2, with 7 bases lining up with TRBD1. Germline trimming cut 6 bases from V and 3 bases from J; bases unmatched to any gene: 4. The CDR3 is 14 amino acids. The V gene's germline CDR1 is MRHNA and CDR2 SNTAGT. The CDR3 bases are TGTGCCAGCAGGAGGGACAGTTACACCGGGGAGCTGTTTTTT. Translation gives CASRRDSYTGELFF.

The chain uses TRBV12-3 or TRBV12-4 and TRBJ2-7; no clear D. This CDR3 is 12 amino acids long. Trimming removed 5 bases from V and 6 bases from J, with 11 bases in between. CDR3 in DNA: TGTGCCAGCAGTACCTCCCGTCCCGAGCAGTACTTC. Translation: CASSTSRPEQYF.

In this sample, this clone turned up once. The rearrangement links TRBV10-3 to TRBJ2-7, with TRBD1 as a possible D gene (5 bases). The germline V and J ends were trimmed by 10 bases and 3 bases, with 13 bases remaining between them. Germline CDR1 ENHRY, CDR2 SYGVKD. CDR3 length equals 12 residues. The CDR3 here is CATAQVYYEQYF. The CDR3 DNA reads TGTGCCACAGCACAGGTATACTACGAGCAGTACTTC.

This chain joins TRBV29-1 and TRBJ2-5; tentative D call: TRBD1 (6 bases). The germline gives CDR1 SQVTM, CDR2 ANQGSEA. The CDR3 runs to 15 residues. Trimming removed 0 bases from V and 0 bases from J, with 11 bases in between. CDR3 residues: CSVEDPGHDQETQYF. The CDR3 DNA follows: TGCAGCGTTGAAGATCCGGGACACGACCAAGAGACCCAGTACTTC.

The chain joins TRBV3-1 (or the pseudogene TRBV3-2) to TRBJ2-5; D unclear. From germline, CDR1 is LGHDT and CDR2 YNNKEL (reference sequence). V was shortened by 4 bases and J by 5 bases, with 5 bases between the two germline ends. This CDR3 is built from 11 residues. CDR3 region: CASSLEETQYF. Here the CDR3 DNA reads TGTGCCAGCAGCCTTGAGGAGACCCAGTACTTC.

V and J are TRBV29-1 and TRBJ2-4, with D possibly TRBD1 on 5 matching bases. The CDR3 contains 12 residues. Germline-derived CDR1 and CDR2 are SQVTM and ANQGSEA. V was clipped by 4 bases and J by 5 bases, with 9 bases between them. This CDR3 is CSVAGSQNIQYF. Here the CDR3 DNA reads TGCAGCGTTGCAGGGTCCCAAAACATTCAGTACTTC.